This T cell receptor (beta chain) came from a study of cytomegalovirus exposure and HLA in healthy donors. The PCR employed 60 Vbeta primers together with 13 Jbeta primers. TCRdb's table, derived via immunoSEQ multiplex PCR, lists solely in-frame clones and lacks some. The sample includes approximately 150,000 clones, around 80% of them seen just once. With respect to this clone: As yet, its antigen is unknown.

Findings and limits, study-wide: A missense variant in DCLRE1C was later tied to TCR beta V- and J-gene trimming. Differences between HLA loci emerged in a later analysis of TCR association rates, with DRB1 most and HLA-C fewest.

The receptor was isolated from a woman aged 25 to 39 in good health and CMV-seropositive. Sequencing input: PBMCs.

Here the CDR3 reads CASSQGRQGGEKLFF. The CDR3 DNA follows: TGTGCCAGCAGCCAGGGAAGACAGGGGGGCGAAAAACTGTTTTTT. The chain has TRBV14 and TRBJ1-4, with TRBD1 identical over 9 bases. The CDR3 contains 15 residues. The germline V gene has CDR1 SGHDN and CDR2 FVKESK. With 3 bases clipped from V and 8 bases from J, the junction kept 7 bases outside the gene matches.